The rows below give T cell receptor beta chains drawn from one sample of a study of blood T cell repertoires in COVID-19. TCRdb's table, derived via immunoSEQ multiplex PCR, lists solely in-frame clones and lacks some. The sample lists some 260,000 clones; under 90% were seen once. The sequenced material came from PBMCs or T cells enriched from blood (not recorded which). The receptor set was obtained from a man aged 25-45 years with acute COVID-19. Both conserved end residues are part of each CDR3. The order of the fields is J gene, V gene, clone size, D gene, CDR3 DNA, CDR3 protein. D genes are given only for firm matches. Clone size is given for some rows only: seen once, a few or many times, or a class if the clone is expanded.

J gene: TRBJ2-2; V gene: TRBV30; clone size: once; D gene: TRBD1; CDR3 DNA: TGTGCCTGGAGAGGGACAGGGAGGACCGGGGAGCTGTTTTTT; CDR3 protein: CAWRGTGRTGELFF
J gene: TRBJ2-1; V gene: TRBV19; clone size: -; D gene: -; CDR3 DNA: TGTGCCAGTAGTATAGGGCAGAACAATGAGCAGTTCTTC; CDR3 protein: CASSIGQNNEQFF
J gene: TRBJ1-5; V gene: TRBV6-5; clone size: -; D gene: -; CDR3 DNA: TGTGCCAGCAGTCAGACCGCGGGGGGTAATCAGCCCCAGCATTTT; CDR3 protein: CASSQTAGGNQPQHF
J gene: TRBJ1-2; V gene: TRBV9; clone size: -; D gene: -; CDR3 DNA: TGTGCCAGCAGCGTAGGTTCAGGGGTCTACTATGGCTACACCTTC; CDR3 protein: CASSVGSGVYYGYTF
J gene: TRBJ1-1; V gene: TRBV2; clone size: -; D gene: -; CDR3 DNA: TGTGCCAGCAGCCCCTCAGGCCCGGTTTCCGCTGAAGCTTTCTTT; CDR3 protein: CASSPSGPVSAEAFF
J gene: TRBJ2-1; V gene: TRBV6-6; clone size: -; D gene: -; CDR3 DNA: TGTGCCAGCAGGATAGGGGCCTGGGATGAGCAGTTCTTC; CDR3 protein: CASRIGAWDEQFF
J gene: TRBJ2-1; V gene: TRBV5-1; clone size: -; D gene: -; CDR3 DNA: TGTGCCAGCAGCTTCGTTAGCTTAGGCTCCTACAATGAGCAGTTCTTC; CDR3 protein: CASSFVSLGSYNEQFF
J gene: TRBJ1-5; V gene: TRBV4-2; clone size: -; D gene: TRBD1; CDR3 DNA: TGTGCCAGCAGCCTGAGGACAGGGGAAAATCAGCCCCAGCATTTT; CDR3 protein: CASSLRTGENQPQHF
J gene: TRBJ1-2; V gene: TRBV7-9; clone size: -; D gene: -; CDR3 DNA: TGTGCCAGCAGCTTATCGGGCTATGGCTACACCTTC; CDR3 protein: CASSLSGYGYTF
J gene: TRBJ1-6; V gene: TRBV5-1; clone size: -; D gene: TRBD1; CDR3 DNA: TGTGCCAGCAGCTTGGCCGGGGACAGTGATTCACCCCTCCACTTT; CDR3 protein: CASSLAGDSDSPLHF
J gene: TRBJ1-4; V gene: TRBV9; clone size: -; D gene: -; CDR3 DNA: TGTGCCAGCAGCGTAGCCTCCGGGAGGGACGAAAAACTGTTTTTT; CDR3 protein: CASSVASGRDEKLFF
J gene: TRBJ1-2; V gene: TRBV10-1; clone size: -; D gene: -; CDR3 DNA: TGCGCCAGCAGTGAGAGTTACGACTTTGGCTACACCTTC; CDR3 protein: CASSESYDFGYTF
J gene: TRBJ2-2; V gene: TRBV5-1; clone size: few; D gene: -; CDR3 DNA: TGCGCCAGCAGCTTGGCCATAACAGGAGTCACCGGGGAGCTGTTTTTT; CDR3 protein: CASSLAITGVTGELFF
J gene: TRBJ2-1; V gene: TRBV6-5; clone size: -; D gene: TRBD2; CDR3 DNA: TGTGCCAGCAGTATAGCGGGGGACAATGAGCAGTTCTTC; CDR3 protein: CASSIAGDNEQFF
J gene: TRBJ2-1; V gene: TRBV7-2; clone size: -; D gene: -; CDR3 DNA: TGTGCCAGCAGCTTAAGGGGGGGGAATGAGCAGTTCTTC; CDR3 protein: CASSLRGGNEQFF
J gene: TRBJ1-1; V gene: TRBV5-8; clone size: -; D gene: -; CDR3 DNA: TGTGCCAGCAGCTCGTTGAGGAACACTGAAGCTTTCTTT; CDR3 protein: CASSSLRNTEAFF
J gene: TRBJ2-1; V gene: TRBV7-2; clone size: -; D gene: -; CDR3 DNA: TGTGCCAGCAGCTTTGCGGGGCCCTCCTACAATGAGCAGTTCTTC; CDR3 protein: CASSFAGPSYNEQFF
J gene: TRBJ1-6; V gene: TRBV27; clone size: few; D gene: TRBD1; CDR3 DNA: TGTGCCAGCAGGTTCATGGGACAGCCTAATTCACCCCTCCACTTT; CDR3 protein: CASRFMGQPNSPLHF
J gene: TRBJ1-3; V gene: TRBV18; clone size: -; D gene: -; CDR3 DNA: TGTGCCAGCTCTCCTCTTGACATTACAGGAAACACCATATATTTT; CDR3 protein: CASSPLDITGNTIYF
J gene: TRBJ1-2; V gene: TRBV2; clone size: -; D gene: -; CDR3 DNA: TGTGCCAGCCGAGAAAACGCTAACTATGGCTACACCTTC; CDR3 protein: CASRENANYGYTF
J gene: TRBJ2-1; V gene: TRBV6-1; clone size: -; D gene: -; CDR3 DNA: TGTGCCAGCAGTGAATGGCCAGAAAGTGAGCAGTTCTTC; CDR3 protein: CASSEWPESEQFF
J gene: TRBJ1-5; V gene: TRBV29-1; clone size: -; D gene: TRBD1; CDR3 DNA: TGCAGCGTATCGACAGGGGGCGCAGGTCAGCCCCAGCATTTT; CDR3 protein: CSVSTGGAGQPQHF
J gene: TRBJ2-5; V gene: TRBV19; clone size: many; D gene: TRBD2; CDR3 DNA: TGTGCCAGTAGCCCGGGGTCTAGCGGCCTGACAGAGACCCAGTACTTC; CDR3 protein: CASSPGSSGLTETQYF
J gene: TRBJ1-1; V gene: TRBV30; clone size: -; D gene: -; CDR3 DNA: TGTGCCTGGAGTGTATCCAGGGCTAGCACTGAAGCTTTCTTT; CDR3 protein: CAWSVSRASTEAFF
J gene: TRBJ2-1; V gene: TRBV13; clone size: -; D gene: -; CDR3 DNA: TGTGCCAGCACCAGGATCAATGAGCAGTTCTTC; CDR3 protein: CASTRINEQFF
J gene: TRBJ2-6; V gene: TRBV5-1; clone size: -; D gene: -; CDR3 DNA: TGTGCCAGCAGCCCAGAGACTGTGACCAACGTCCTGACTTTC; CDR3 protein: CASSPETVTNVLTF
J gene: TRBJ1-2; V gene: TRBV6-6; clone size: -; D gene: -; CDR3 DNA: TGTGCCAGCAGCGCGATTGGCTACACCTTC; CDR3 protein: CASSAIGYTF
J gene: TRBJ2-4; V gene: TRBV19; clone size: -; D gene: TRBD2; CDR3 DNA: TGTGCCAGTAGTACTTTAGCGGGACTGGCCAAAAACATTCAGTACTTC; CDR3 protein: CASSTLAGLAKNIQYF
J gene: TRBJ2-5; V gene: TRBV3-1/TRBV3-2; clone size: -; D gene: TRBD2; CDR3 DNA: TGTGCCAGCAGCCAAGTTGGGAGGGATCCACTAAAAGAGACCCAGTACTTC; CDR3 protein: CASSQVGRDPLKETQYF
J gene: TRBJ2-4; V gene: TRBV10-1; clone size: -; D gene: -; CDR3 DNA: TGCGCCAGCAGTGAGTCGGGCAGAGCCAAAAACATTCAGTACTTC; CDR3 protein: CASSESGRAKNIQYF
J gene: TRBJ2-5; V gene: TRBV30; clone size: -; D gene: -; CDR3 DNA: TGTGCCTGGAGTGTTGGGGGGTTAGGTGAGACCCAGTACTTC; CDR3 protein: CAWSVGGLGETQYF
J gene: TRBJ1-2; V gene: TRBV6-6; clone size: few; D gene: TRBD1; CDR3 DNA: TGTGCCAGCAGTCCCAGGACAGGGGGCATTTCTAACTATGGCTACACCTTC; CDR3 protein: CASSPRTGGISNYGYTF
J gene: TRBJ1-5; V gene: TRBV10-3; clone size: -; D gene: -; CDR3 DNA: TGTGCCATCAGTGAGTCGACGGGTCAGCCCCAGCATTTT; CDR3 protein: CAISESTGQPQHF
J gene: TRBJ1-2; V gene: TRBV6-5; clone size: -; D gene: TRBD1; CDR3 DNA: TGTGCCAGCAGTTACACTACAGGGGATGGCTACACCTTC; CDR3 protein: CASSYTTGDGYTF
J gene: TRBJ1-5; V gene: TRBV6-1; clone size: -; D gene: TRBD1; CDR3 DNA: TGTGCCAGCAGTGAAGAAGCAGGGGGCGGTTATCAGCCCCAGCATTTT; CDR3 protein: CASSEEAGGGYQPQHF
J gene: TRBJ1-5; V gene: TRBV6-5; clone size: -; D gene: TRBD1; CDR3 DNA: TGTGCCAGCAGCCGGGACAGGTTCAGCAATCAGCCCCAGCATTTT; CDR3 protein: CASSRDRFSNQPQHF
J gene: TRBJ1-1; V gene: TRBV14; clone size: -; D gene: -; CDR3 DNA: TGTGCCAGCAGACGGAGTTTAAACACTGAAGCTTTCTTT; CDR3 protein: CASRRSLNTEAFF
J gene: TRBJ1-5; V gene: TRBV27; clone size: -; D gene: -; CDR3 DNA: TGTGCCAGCAGTTCCGTAACGAGACCCCCGGGACCCCAGCATTTT; CDR3 protein: CASSSVTRPPGPQHF
J gene: TRBJ2-5; V gene: TRBV4-2; clone size: -; D gene: TRBD2; CDR3 DNA: TGTGCCAGCAGCTTAGCGGGGGGCAGCCAAGAGACCCAGTACTTC; CDR3 protein: CASSLAGGSQETQYF
J gene: TRBJ2-2; V gene: TRBV15; clone size: -; D gene: -; CDR3 DNA: TGTGCCACCAGCAGAGGAGGGGGATCTGGGGAGCTGTTTTTT; CDR3 protein: CATSRGGGSGELFF
J gene: TRBJ1-2; V gene: TRBV4-2; clone size: few; D gene: TRBD1; CDR3 DNA: TGTGCCAGCAGCCAAGCAGGGGGCTATGGCTACACCTTC; CDR3 protein: CASSQAGGYGYTF
J gene: TRBJ1-3; V gene: TRBV7-9; clone size: -; D gene: TRBD1; CDR3 DNA: TGTGCCAGCAGCTTACAGGGGACAGGGACTAAGGACACCATATATTTT; CDR3 protein: CASSLQGTGTKDTIYF
J gene: TRBJ2-1; V gene: TRBV6-2/TRBV6-3; clone size: -; D gene: TRBD2; CDR3 DNA: TGTGCCAGCAGTTACTGGGTGGGAGCGGGAGACAATGAGCAGTTCTTC; CDR3 protein: CASSYWVGAGDNEQFF
J gene: TRBJ1-2; V gene: TRBV6-6; clone size: -; D gene: TRBD1; CDR3 DNA: TGTGCCAGCAGTTACTCGATAAGGGGGCTCTATGGCTACACCTTC; CDR3 protein: CASSYSIRGLYGYTF
J gene: TRBJ2-3; V gene: TRBV7-9; clone size: -; D gene: -; CDR3 DNA: TGTGCCAGCAGCTTACCATCAGATACGCAGTATTTT; CDR3 protein: CASSLPSDTQYF
J gene: TRBJ1-6; V gene: TRBV28; clone size: -; D gene: -; CDR3 DNA: TGTGCCTCTCATTTTGGGGGCAGGGTAAATTCACCCCTCCACTTT; CDR3 protein: CASHFGGRVNSPLHF
J gene: TRBJ2-1; V gene: TRBV27; clone size: -; D gene: -; CDR3 DNA: TGTGCCAGCAGTTTACAGGGCTCCTACAATGAGCAGTTCTTC; CDR3 protein: CASSLQGSYNEQFF
J gene: TRBJ1-4; V gene: TRBV7-6; clone size: once; D gene: TRBD1; CDR3 DNA: TGTGCCAGCAGCTACCAACGGCAGGGGGCAGGAGAAAAACTGTTTTTT; CDR3 protein: CASSYQRQGAGEKLFF
J gene: TRBJ1-2; V gene: TRBV12-3/TRBV12-4; clone size: -; D gene: TRBD1; CDR3 DNA: TGTGCCAGCAGATCCGACAGGGACCATGGCTACACCTTC; CDR3 protein: CASRSDRDHGYTF
J gene: TRBJ2-1; V gene: TRBV15; clone size: few; D gene: TRBD2; CDR3 DNA: TGTGCCACCGAGCCTGGCGGGGGGACGAATGAGCAGTTCTTC; CDR3 protein: CATEPGGGTNEQFF
J gene: TRBJ1-5; V gene: TRBV28; clone size: -; D gene: -; CDR3 DNA: TGTGCCAGCAGTGGGATACGGGAGGTTAATCAGCCCCAGCATTTT; CDR3 protein: CASSGIREVNQPQHF
J gene: TRBJ1-1; V gene: TRBV6-5; clone size: -; D gene: -; CDR3 DNA: TGTGCCAGCAGTACTGGGGCAGGAGGGTTAGCTTTCTTT; CDR3 protein: CASSTGAGGLAFF
J gene: TRBJ2-5; V gene: TRBV13; clone size: -; D gene: TRBD1; CDR3 DNA: TGTGCCAGCAGCTTAGGACAGGGGGCAAGAGAGACCCAGTACTTC; CDR3 protein: CASSLGQGARETQYF
J gene: TRBJ1-4; V gene: TRBV5-1; clone size: -; D gene: -; CDR3 DNA: TGTGCCAGCAGCTTGGAGGCAGGGAATGAAAAACTGTTTTTT; CDR3 protein: CASSLEAGNEKLFF